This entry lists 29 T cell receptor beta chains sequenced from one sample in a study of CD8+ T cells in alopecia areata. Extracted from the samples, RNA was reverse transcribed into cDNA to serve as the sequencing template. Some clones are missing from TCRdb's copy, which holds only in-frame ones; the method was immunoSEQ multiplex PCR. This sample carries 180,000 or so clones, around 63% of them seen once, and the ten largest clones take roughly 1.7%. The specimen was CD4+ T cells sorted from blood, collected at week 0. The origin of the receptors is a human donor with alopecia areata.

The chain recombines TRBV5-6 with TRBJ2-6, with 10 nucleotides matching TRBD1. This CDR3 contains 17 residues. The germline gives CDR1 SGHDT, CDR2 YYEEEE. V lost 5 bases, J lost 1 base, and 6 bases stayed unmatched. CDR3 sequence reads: CASRLTGGVSGANVLTF. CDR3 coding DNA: TGTGCCAGCAGATTGACAGGGGGCGTGTCTGGGGCCAACGTCCTGACTTTC.

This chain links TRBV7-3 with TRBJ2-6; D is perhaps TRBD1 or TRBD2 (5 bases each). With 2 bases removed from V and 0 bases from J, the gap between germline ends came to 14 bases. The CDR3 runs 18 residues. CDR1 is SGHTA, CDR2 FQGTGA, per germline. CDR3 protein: CASSLVGTPLSGANVLTF. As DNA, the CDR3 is TGTGCCAGCAGCTTAGTCGGGACCCCTCTCTCTGGGGCCAACGTCCTGACTTTC.

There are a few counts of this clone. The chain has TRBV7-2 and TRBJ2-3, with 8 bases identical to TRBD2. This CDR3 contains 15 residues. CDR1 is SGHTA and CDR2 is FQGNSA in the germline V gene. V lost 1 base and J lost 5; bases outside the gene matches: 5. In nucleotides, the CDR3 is TGTGCCAGCAGCTTAGACGGGGGGGCCGGAGATACGCAGTATTTT. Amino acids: CASSLDGGAGDTQYF.

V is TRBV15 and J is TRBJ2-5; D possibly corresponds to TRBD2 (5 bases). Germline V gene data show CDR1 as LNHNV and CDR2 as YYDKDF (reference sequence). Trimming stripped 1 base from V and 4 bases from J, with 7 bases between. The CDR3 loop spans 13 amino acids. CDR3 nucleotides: TGTGCCACCAGCAGAGTCGGGGTAGAGACCCAGTACTTC. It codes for CATSRVGVETQYF.

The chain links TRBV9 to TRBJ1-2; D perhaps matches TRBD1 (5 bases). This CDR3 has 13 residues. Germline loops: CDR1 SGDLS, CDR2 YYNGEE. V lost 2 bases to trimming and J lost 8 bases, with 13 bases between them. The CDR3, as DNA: TGTGCCAGCAGCGTTAAGTTTGGGACCGGCTACACCTTC. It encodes CASSVKFGTGYTF.

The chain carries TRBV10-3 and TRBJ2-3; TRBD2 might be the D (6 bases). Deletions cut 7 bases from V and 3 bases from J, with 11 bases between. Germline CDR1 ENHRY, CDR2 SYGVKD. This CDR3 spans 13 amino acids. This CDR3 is CAIKRATTDTQYF. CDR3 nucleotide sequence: TGTGCCATCAAGCGGGCTACAACAGATACGCAGTATTTT.

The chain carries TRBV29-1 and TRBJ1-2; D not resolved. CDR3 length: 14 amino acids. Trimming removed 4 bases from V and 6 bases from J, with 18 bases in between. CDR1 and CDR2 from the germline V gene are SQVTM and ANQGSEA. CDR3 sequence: CSVARRVEGDGYTF. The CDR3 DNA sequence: TGCAGCGTTGCTCGACGGGTGGAGGGAGATGGCTACACCTTC.

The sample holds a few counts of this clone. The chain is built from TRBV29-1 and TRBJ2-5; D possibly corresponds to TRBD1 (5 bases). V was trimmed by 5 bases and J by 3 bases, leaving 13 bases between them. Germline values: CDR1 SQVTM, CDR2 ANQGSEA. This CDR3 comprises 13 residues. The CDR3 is CSVSGRAKETQYF. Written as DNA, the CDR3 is TGCAGCGTTAGTGGCAGGGCCAAAGAGACCCAGTACTTC.

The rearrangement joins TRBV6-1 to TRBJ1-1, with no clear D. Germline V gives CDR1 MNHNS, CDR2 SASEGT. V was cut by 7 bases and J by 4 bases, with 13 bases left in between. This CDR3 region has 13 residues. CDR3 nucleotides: TGTGCCAGCAACGAACGTGGGAGCACTGAAGCTTTCTTT. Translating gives CASNERGSTEAFF.

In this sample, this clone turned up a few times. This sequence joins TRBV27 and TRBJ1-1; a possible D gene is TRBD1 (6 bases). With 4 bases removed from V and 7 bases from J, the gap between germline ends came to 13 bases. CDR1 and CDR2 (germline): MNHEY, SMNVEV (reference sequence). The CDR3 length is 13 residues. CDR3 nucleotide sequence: TGTGCCAGCAGTTCCGGGGGCGGCTATGAAGCTTTCTTT. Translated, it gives CASSSGGGYEAFF.

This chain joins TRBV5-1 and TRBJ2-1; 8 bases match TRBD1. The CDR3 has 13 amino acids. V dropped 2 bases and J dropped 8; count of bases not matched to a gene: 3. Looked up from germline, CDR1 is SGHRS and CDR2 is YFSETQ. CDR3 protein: CASSLQGDDEQFF. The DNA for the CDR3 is TGCGCCAGCAGCTTACAGGGGGACGATGAGCAGTTCTTC.

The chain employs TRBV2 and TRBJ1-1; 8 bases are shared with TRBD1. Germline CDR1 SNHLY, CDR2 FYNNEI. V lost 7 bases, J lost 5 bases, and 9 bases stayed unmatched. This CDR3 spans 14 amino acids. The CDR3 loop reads CASNFQGAGTEAFF. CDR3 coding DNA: TGTGCCAGCAACTTTCAGGGGGCCGGTACTGAAGCTTTCTTT.

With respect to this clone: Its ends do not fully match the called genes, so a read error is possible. The CDR3 DNA sequence: TGCGCCAGCAGTGGGCAGGGGATTTCGTTT. It specifies CASSGQGISF. This chain uses TRBV23-1 with TRBJ1-1; D possibly corresponds to TRBD1 (6 bases). TRBV23-1 is recorded as an ORF, its role being uncertain. The CDR3 consists of 10 residues.

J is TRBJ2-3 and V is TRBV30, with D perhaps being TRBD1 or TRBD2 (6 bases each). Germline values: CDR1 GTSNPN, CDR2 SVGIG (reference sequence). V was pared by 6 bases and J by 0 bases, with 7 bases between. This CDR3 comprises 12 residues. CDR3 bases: TGTGCCTGCGGGGGCAGCACAGATACGCAGTATTTT. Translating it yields CACGGSTDTQYF.

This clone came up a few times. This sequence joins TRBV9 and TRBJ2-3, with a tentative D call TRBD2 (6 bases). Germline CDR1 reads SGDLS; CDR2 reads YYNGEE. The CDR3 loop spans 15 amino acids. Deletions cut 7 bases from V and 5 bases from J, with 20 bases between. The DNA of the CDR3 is TGTGCCAGCCGAGTCGGGGCGGGGAGCGGAGATACGCAGTATTTT. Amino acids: CASRVGAGSGDTQYF.

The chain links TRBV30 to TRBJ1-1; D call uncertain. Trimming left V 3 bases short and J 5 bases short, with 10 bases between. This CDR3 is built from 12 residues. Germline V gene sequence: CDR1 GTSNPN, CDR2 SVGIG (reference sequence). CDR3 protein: CAWRDGKTEAFF. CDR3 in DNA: TGTGCCTGGAGGGATGGTAAAACTGAAGCTTTCTTT. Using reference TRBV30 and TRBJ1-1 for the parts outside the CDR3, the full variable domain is SQTIHQWPATLVQPVGSPLSLECTVEGTSNPNLYWYRQAAGRGLQLLFYSVGIGQISSEVPQNLSASRPQDRQFILSSKKLLLSDSGFYLCAWRDGKTEAFFGQGTRLTVV.

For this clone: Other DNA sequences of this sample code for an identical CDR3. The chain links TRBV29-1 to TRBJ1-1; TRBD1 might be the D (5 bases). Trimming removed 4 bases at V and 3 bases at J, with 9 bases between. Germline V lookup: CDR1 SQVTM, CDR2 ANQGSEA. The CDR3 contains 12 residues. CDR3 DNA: TGCAGCGTTGCCAGGGCGGACACTGAAGCTTTCTTT. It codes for CSVARADTEAFF.

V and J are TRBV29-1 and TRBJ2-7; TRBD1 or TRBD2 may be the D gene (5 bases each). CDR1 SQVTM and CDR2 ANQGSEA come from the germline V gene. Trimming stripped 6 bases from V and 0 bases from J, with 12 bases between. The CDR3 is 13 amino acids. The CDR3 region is CSVGDGSSYEQYF. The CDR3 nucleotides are TGCAGCGTGGGGGACGGAAGCTCCTACGAGCAGTACTTC.

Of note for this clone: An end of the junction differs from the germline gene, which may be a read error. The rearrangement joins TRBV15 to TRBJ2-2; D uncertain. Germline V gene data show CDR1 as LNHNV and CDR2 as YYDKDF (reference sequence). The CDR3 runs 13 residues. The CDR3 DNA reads TGTGCCACCAGCAATATTTACACTGGGGAGCTGTTTTTT. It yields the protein CATSNIYTGELFF.

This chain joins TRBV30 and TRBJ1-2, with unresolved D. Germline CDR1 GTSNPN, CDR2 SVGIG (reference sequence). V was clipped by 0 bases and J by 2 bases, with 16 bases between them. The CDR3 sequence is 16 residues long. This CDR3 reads CAWSVWGGEYNYGYTF. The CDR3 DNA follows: TGTGCCTGGAGTGTATGGGGTGGAGAGTACAACTATGGCTACACCTTC.

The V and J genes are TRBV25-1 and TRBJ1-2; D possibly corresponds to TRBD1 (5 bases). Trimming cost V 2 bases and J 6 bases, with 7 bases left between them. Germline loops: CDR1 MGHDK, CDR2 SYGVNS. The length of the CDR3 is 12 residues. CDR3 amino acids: CASSEIGDGYTF. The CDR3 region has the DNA TGTGCCAGCAGTGAAATAGGGGATGGCTACACCTTC.

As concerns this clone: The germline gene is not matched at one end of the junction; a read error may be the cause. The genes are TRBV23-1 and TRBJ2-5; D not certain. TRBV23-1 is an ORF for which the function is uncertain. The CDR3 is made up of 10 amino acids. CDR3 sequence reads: CASSQSRSHF. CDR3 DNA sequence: TGCGCCAGCAGTCAATCGAGATCTCACTTC.

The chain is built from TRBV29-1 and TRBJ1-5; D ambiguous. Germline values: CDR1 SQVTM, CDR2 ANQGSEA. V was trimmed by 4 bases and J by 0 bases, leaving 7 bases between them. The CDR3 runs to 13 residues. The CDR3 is CSVVTDSNQPQHF. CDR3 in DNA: TGCAGCGTTGTTACGGATAGCAATCAGCCCCAGCATTTT.

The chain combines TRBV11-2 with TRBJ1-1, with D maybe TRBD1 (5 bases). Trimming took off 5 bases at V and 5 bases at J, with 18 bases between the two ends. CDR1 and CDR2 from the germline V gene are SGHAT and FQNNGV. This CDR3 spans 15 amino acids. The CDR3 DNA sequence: TGTGCCAGCAGCGGCCGGGGCTCTGTGGGGACTGAAGCTTTCTTT. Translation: CASSGRGSVGTEAFF. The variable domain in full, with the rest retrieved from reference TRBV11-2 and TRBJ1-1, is EAGVAQSPRYKIIEKRQSVAFWCNPISGHATLYWYQQILGQGPKLLIQFQNNGVVDDSQLPKDRFSAERLKGVDSTLKIQPAKLEDSAVYLCASSGRGSVGTEAFFGQGTRLTVV.

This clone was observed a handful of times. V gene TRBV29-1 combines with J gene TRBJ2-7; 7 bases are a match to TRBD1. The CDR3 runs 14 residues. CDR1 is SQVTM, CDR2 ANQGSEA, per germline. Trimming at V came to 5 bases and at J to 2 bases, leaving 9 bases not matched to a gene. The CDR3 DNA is TGCAGCGTTCTCGGACAGGACAGGACCTACGAGCAGTACTTC. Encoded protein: CSVLGQDRTYEQYF.

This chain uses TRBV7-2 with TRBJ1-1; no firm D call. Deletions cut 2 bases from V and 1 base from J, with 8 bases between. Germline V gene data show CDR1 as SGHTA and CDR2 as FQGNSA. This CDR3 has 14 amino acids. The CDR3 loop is CASSLNPKNTEAFF. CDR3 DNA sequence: TGTGCCAGCAGCTTAAATCCGAAGAACACTGAAGCTTTCTTT.

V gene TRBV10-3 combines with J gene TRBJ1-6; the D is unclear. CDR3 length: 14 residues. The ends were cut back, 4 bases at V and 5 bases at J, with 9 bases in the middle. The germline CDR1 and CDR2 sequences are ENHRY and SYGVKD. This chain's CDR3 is CAISGDGNNSPLHF. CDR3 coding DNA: TGTGCCATCAGTGGAGACGGGAATAATTCACCCCTCCACTTT.

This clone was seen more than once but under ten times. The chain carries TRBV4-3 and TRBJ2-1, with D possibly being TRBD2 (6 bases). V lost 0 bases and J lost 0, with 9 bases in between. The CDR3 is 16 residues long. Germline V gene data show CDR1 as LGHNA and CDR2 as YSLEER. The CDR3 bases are TGCGCCAGCAGCCAAGAGGGGACTCTCTCCTACAATGAGCAGTTCTTC. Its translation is CASSQEGTLSYNEQFF.

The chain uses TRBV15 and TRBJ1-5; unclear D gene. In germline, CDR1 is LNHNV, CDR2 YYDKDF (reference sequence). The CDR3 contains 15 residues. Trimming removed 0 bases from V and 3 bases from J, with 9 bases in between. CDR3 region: CATSRDGLSNQPQHF. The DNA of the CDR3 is TGTGCCACCAGCAGAGACGGGCTCTCCAATCAGCCCCAGCATTTT. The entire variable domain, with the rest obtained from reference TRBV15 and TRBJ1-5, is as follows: DAMVIQNPRYQVTQFGKPVTLSCSQTLNHNVMYWYQQKSSQAPKLLFHYYDKDFNNEADTPDNFQSRRPNTSFCFLDIRSPGLGDTAMYLCATSRDGLSNQPQHFGDGTRLSIL.